This T cell receptor beta chain was recovered during a study of T cells after yellow fever vaccination. 5'RACE template switching added a universal primer site and UMIs to TCR cDNA. TCRdb re-analysed the 5' RACE reads in MiXCR, keeping a single row per CDR3 protein. Of some 290,000 distinct CDR3 sequences listed, roughly a tenth are singletons. This clonotype was counted at least ten times. The receptor comes from a man aged 18 to 35 who received the YFV17D yellow fever vaccine. Specimen: CD4+ T cells sorted from PBMCs, collected 45 days after the yellow fever booster vaccination.

CDR3 in amino acids: CASSQVSGGAYNEQFF. The CDR3 DNA reads TGTGCCAGCAGCCAGGTCAGCGGGGGGGCCTACAATGAGCAGTTCTTC. V is TRBV4-2 and J is TRBJ2-1, with 10 bases that match TRBD2. From germline, CDR1 is LGHNA and CDR2 YNFKEQ. V lost 3 bases, J lost 2 bases, and 4 bases stayed unmatched. The CDR3 is 16 residues long.